This T cell receptor (beta chain) was captured in a study of cytomegalovirus exposure and HLA in healthy donors. Germline lookup yields CDR1 LNHDA and CDR2 SQIVND (reference sequence). There are 17 residues in the CDR3. Germline trimming cut 7 bases from V and 4 bases from J; bases unmatched to any gene: 17. Use of 60 Vbeta and 13 Jbeta primers characterized the PCR. TCRdb's table, derived via immunoSEQ multiplex PCR, lists solely in-frame clones and lacks some. Seen here are about 130,000 clones, around 82% observed once, and the top ten hold approximately 11%. Broader study findings: In a later analysis, parvovirus B19, influenza, CMV and Epstein-Barr virus appeared linked to several top co-occurrence clusters.

This clone has a handful of counts. Its specificity is unknown. Additional DNA sequences in this sample encode the identical CDR3. Sequencing was carried out using PBMCs. The receptor's source is a male donor in good health and CMV-seropositive. The J gene is TRBJ2-5, the V gene TRBV19; 8 nucleotides line up with TRBD2. The CDR3 here is CASTLTAAGVGGETQYF. The DNA of the CDR3 is TGTGCCAGTACCCTAACCGCAGCGGGAGTAGGGGGAGAGACCCAGTACTTC.